The 27 T cell receptor beta chains presented below share a single source sample, sequenced in a study of blood T cells in healthy people across ages. Through a sample-barcoded 5' primer and a J-beta primer mix, a second PCR was run for 7 to 11 cycles. TCRdb recomputed calls from the 5' RACE reads with MiXCR, one row per CDR3 protein. The sample lists about 500,000 distinct CDR3 sequences, 24% occurring once. The same sample was also studied in work on T cells of mothers and their children.

The sequencing input was blood. These receptors all come from a boy younger than 18 in good health.

This clonotype appeared a few times. J is TRBJ2-5 and V is TRBV9, with TRBD2 matching over 11 bases. The trim removed 0 bases at V and 5 bases at J, leaving 6 bases unmatched. The CDR3 is 16 residues long. In germline, CDR1 is SGDLS, CDR2 YYNGEE. The CDR3 DNA sequence: TGTGCCAGCAGCGTAGGGGTTAGCGGGGGGGCCGAGACCCAGTACTTC. Translating it yields CASSVGVSGGAETQYF. The full variable domain, completed using reference TRBV9 and TRBJ2-5, is DSGVTQTPKHLITATGQRVTLRCSPRSGDLSVYWYQQSLDQGLQFLIQYYNGEERAKGNILERFSAQQFPDLHSELNLSSLELGDSALYFCASSVGVSGGAETQYFGPGTRLLVL.

The chain carries TRBV2 and TRBJ2-2; D is perhaps TRBD2 (6 bases). V shed 7 bases and J shed 1 base, with 10 bases lying between them. This CDR3 is built from 14 residues. Germline values: CDR1 SNHLY, CDR2 FYNNEI. The CDR3 DNA reads as TGTGCCAGCACTACGGGACTGAACACCGGGGAGCTGTTTTTT. Translation gives CASTTGLNTGELFF.

The J gene is TRBJ2-5, the V gene TRBV20-1, with a tentative D call TRBD2 (6 bases). The CDR3 has 14 amino acids. Trimming took 6 bases from V and 2 from J, leaving 16 bases between them. Germline V CDR1 and CDR2: DFQATT, SNEGSKA (reference sequence). The CDR3 is CSARAGEAQETQYF. The CDR3 DNA follows: TGCAGTGCCCGCGCCGGGGAGGCTCAAGAGACCCAGTACTTC.

This clonotype has just a few counts. The chain combines TRBV4-3 with TRBJ1-2, with no clear D. V lost 1 base and J lost 3, with 12 bases in between. This CDR3 region has 15 residues. Germline V lookup: CDR1 LGHNA, CDR2 YSLEER. CDR3 region: CASSQGELRDYGYTF. CDR3 in DNA: TGCGCCAGCAGCCAAGGGGAACTAAGGGACTATGGCTACACCTTC.

This clonotype occurred a few times. The rearrangement uses TRBV7-9 and TRBJ1-5; no clear D gene. The germline CDR1 and CDR2 sequences are SEHNR and FQNEAQ (reference sequence). Trimming pared 5 bases from V and 0 bases from J, leaving 11 bases between. The CDR3 is made up of 15 amino acids. DNA of the CDR3: TGTGCCAGCAGCCCTGGCGGGAATAGCAATCAGCCCCAGCATTTT. Translating it yields CASSPGGNSNQPQHF.

This chain links TRBV6-2 or TRBV6-3 with TRBJ2-6; D call uncertain. The CDR3 length is 15 residues. The V end lost 0 bases, the J end lost 4 bases, and 7 bases lay between the germline ends. Looked up from germline, CDR1 is MNHEY and CDR2 is SVGEGT. CDR3 sequence: CASSYSGSGANVLTF. CDR3 bases: TGTGCCAGCAGTTACTCAGGATCAGGGGCCAACGTCCTGACTTTC.

The genes are TRBV18 and TRBJ2-5; D possibly corresponds to TRBD2 (5 bases). Germline values: CDR1 KGHSH, CDR2 LQKENI. The V gene lost 2 bases and the J gene lost 1 base, with 11 bases spanning the gap. The CDR3 runs to 15 residues. The DNA of the CDR3 is TGTGCCAGCTCACCAGGGGATGGAGGCCAAGAGACCCAGTACTTC. It is translated as CASSPGDGGQETQYF. Together with reference TRBV18 and TRBJ2-5, the CDR3 gives the full variable domain: NAGVMQNPRHLVRRRGQEARLRCSPMKGHSHVYWYRQLPEEGLKFMVYLQKENIIDESGMPKERFSAEFPKEGPSILRIQQVVRGDSAAYFCASSPGDGGQETQYFGPGTRLLVL.

This clonotype was observed many times. The CDR3 reads CASSLGQRREKLFF. The CDR3 nucleotides are TGTGCCAGCAGCTTGGGACAACGGCGCGAAAAACTGTTTTTT. The gene calls are TRBV11-2 and TRBJ1-4; D perhaps matches TRBD1 (6 bases). V was trimmed by 3 bases and J by 8 bases, leaving 13 bases between them. Germline CDR1 is SGHAT and CDR2 is FQNNGV. The CDR3 covers 14 residues.

The chain couples TRBV7-3 to TRBJ2-3; no clear D gene. The CDR3 is made up of 13 amino acids. The V end lost 1 base, the J end lost 7 bases, and 9 bases lay between the germline ends. CDR1 and CDR2 from the germline V gene are SGHTA and FQGTGA. CDR3 sequence reads: CASSLIGLYTQYF. DNA for the CDR3: TGTGCCAGCAGCTTAATAGGGCTGTATACGCAGTATTTT.

The chain couples TRBV21-1 to TRBJ1-2. TRBV21-1 is a listed pseudogene. This CDR3 is built from 15 residues. In nucleotides, the CDR3 is TGTGCCATCATCGGGCCACGGAGGAATAACTATGGCTACACCTTC. It codes for CAIIGPRRNNYGYTF.

This clonotype came up a few times. One end of the junction is discordant with germline, which a read error may explain. This sequence joins TRBV4-3 and TRBJ2-3; 7 bases are a match to TRBD2. This CDR3 region has 15 residues. Germline loops: CDR1 LGHNA, CDR2 YSLEER. The CDR3 DNA reads as TGCGCCAGCAGCCAATCTAGCGGACGCACAGGTACGCAGTATTTT. Protein sequence: CASSQSSGRTGTQYF.

The V call is TRBV10-3, the J call TRBJ2-2, with 10 bases that match TRBD1. The ends lost 6 bases at V and 5 bases at J; junction bases unmatched: 6. The germline V gene has CDR1 ENHRY and CDR2 SYGVKD. The CDR3 loop spans 15 amino acids. CDR3 in amino acids: CAISAGQGMTGELFF. CDR3 sequence (DNA): TGTGCCATCAGCGCGGGACAGGGGATGACCGGGGAGCTGTTTTTT.

The gene calls are TRBV28 and TRBJ2-1; 7 positions match TRBD1. Trimming cost V 8 bases and J 5 bases; bases outside gene matches: 6. This CDR3 is built from 13 residues. From germline, CDR1 is MDHEN and CDR2 SYDVKM. Here the CDR3 reads CASLQGMDNEQFF. In nucleotides, the CDR3 is TGTGCCAGCCTACAGGGGATGGACAATGAGCAGTTCTTC.

The chain recombines TRBV24-1 with TRBJ2-5; D gene unclear. The CDR3 runs to 11 residues. V gave up 0 bases and J gave up 7 bases, with 2 bases separating them. Germline assignment: CDR1 KGHDR and CDR2 SFDVKD. The CDR3 protein is CATSDLWTQYF. CDR3 DNA: TGTGCCACCAGTGATTTGTGGACCCAGTACTTC.

Worth noting for this clonotype: The germline gene is not matched at one end of the junction; a read error may be the cause. The rearrangement links TRBV12-3 or TRBV12-4 to TRBJ2-7; TRBD1 aligns across 7 bases. This CDR3 comprises 19 residues. CDR3 residues: CASSLGEWTGQRQGYEQYF. The CDR3 bases are TGTGCCAGCAGTTTAGGCGAGTGGACAGGACAAAGACAAGGCTACGAGCAGTACTTT.

The table lists this clonotype with a few counts. The V and J genes are TRBV29-1 and TRBJ2-1; a possible D gene is TRBD1 (7 bases). Trimming removed 2 bases from V and 8 bases from J, with 22 bases in between. CDR1 is SQVTM and CDR2 is ANQGSEA in the germline V gene. This CDR3 contains 16 residues. Here the CDR3 reads CSVEIPLEGAFDEQFF. As DNA, the CDR3 is TGCAGCGTTGAAATCCCCCTGGAGGGGGCTTTCGATGAGCAGTTCTTC.

This clonotype was picked up one time. The rearrangement uses TRBV24-1 and TRBJ2-7; D gene unclear. CDR3 length: 14 amino acids. Trimming left V 5 bases short and J 0 bases short, with 10 bases between. Germline-derived CDR1 and CDR2 are KGHDR and SFDVKD. The CDR3 here is CATSGWLSSYEQYF. The CDR3, as DNA: TGTGCCACCAGTGGATGGTTAAGCTCCTACGAGCAGTACTTC.

This sequence joins TRBV7-8 and TRBJ1-5; a possible D gene is TRBD1 (5 bases). This CDR3 comprises 11 residues. Germline V gives CDR1 SGHVS, CDR2 FQNEAQ. The V end was cut by 3 bases, the J end by 11 bases, with 8 bases between. This CDR3 reads CASSFDSAQHF. DNA for the CDR3: TGTGCCAGCAGCTTTGACAGTGCCCAGCATTTT.

The chain employs TRBV5-5 and TRBJ2-5, with D perhaps assigned TRBD1 or TRBD2 (5 bases each). This CDR3 has 14 residues. V lost 4 bases and J lost 3, with 13 bases in between. Germline CDR1 reads SGHKS; CDR2 reads YYEKEE (reference sequence). The CDR3 DNA sequence: TGTGCCAGCAGCAGCAGGGACCCAGAAGAGACCCAGTACTTC. It specifies CASSSRDPEETQYF. Supplemented by reference TRBV5-5 and TRBJ2-5, the full variable domain reads DAGVTQSPTHLIKTRGQQVTLRCSPISGHKSVSWYQQVLGQGPQFIFQYYEKEERGRGNFPDRFSARQFPNYSSELNVNALLLGDSALYLCASSSRDPEETQYFGPGTRLLVL.

The table lists this clonotype with a few counts. The chain links TRBV20-1 to TRBJ2-3, with TRBD2 identical over 8 bases. The CDR3 length is 14 residues. CDR1 is DFQATT, CDR2 SNEGSKA, per germline (reference sequence). V shed 6 bases, J shed 3 bases, and the junction held 8 bases outside the gene matches. The CDR3 DNA follows: TGCAGTGCAGAAAGAGCGGGAGCAACAGATACGCAGTATTTT. This translates into CSAERAGATDTQYF.

The chain couples TRBV7-8 to TRBJ1-4; possible D gene TRBD1, 5 bases. CDR3 length: 15 amino acids. The V end was cut by 4 bases, the J end by 7 bases, with 16 bases between. The germline gives CDR1 SGHVS, CDR2 FQNEAQ. As DNA, the CDR3 is TGTGCCAGCAGCTGGGACGGGAACGGCGGTGAAAAACTGTTTTTT. It translates to CASSWDGNGGEKLFF.

The CDR3 nucleotides are TGCGCCAGCAGCCAAGAGACGGGGGCGGATGCAACTAATGAAAAACTGTTTTTT. Translated, it gives CASSQETGADATNEKLFF. V is TRBV4-3 and J is TRBJ1-4, with D possibly matching TRBD1 (6 bases). CDR1 and CDR2 from the germline V gene are LGHNA and YSLEER. V was clipped by 0 bases and J by 0 bases, with 14 bases between them. This CDR3 contains 18 residues.

In DNA form, the CDR3 reads TGTGCCAGCAGCTTAGGTCCGGCCAAAAACATTCAGTACTTC. This codes for CASSLGPAKNIQYF. This rearrangement joins TRBV13 to TRBJ2-4; D gene ambiguous. Per germline, CDR1 PRHDT and CDR2 FYEKMQ (reference sequence). Trimming cost V 0 bases and J 1 base, with 4 bases left between them. The CDR3 is made up of 14 amino acids. The full variable domain, its missing parts supplied by reference TRBV13 and TRBJ2-4, is AAGVIQSPRHLIKEKRETATLKCYPIPRHDTVYWYQQGPGQDPQFLISFYEKMQSDKGSIPDRFSAQQFSDYHSELNMSSLELGDSALYFCASSLGPAKNIQYFGAGTRLSVL.

This clonotype was recorded a few times. The chain carries TRBV12-3 or TRBV12-4 and TRBJ1-1; D gene ambiguous. Trimming shortened V by 3 bases and J by 4 bases, and 15 bases separated the two germline ends. The CDR3 extends over 15 amino acids. The CDR3 DNA reads as TGTGCCAGCAGTTTCCGACGGACGAGCGGCACTGAAGCTTTCTTT. Translation gives CASSFRRTSGTEAFF.

This clonotype has a handful of counts. V and J are TRBV24-1 and TRBJ2-2, with D possibly being TRBD2 (6 bases). This CDR3 has 14 residues. Trimming stripped 11 bases from V and 4 bases from J, with 16 bases between. The germline V gene encodes CDR1 KGHDR and CDR2 SFDVKD. As DNA, the CDR3 is TGTGCCATCGGTCGGGGAGGAGGCACCGGGGAGCTGTTTTTT. Its translation is CAIGRGGGTGELFF.

The V and J genes are TRBV12-3 or TRBV12-4 and TRBJ2-1; TRBD1 might be the D (5 bases). The DNA end is more similar to TRBJ2-7, so the J call may be wrong. This CDR3 is 11 amino acids long. The CDR3 reads CASGRVYEQYF. The CDR3 nucleotides read TGTGCCAGCGGCAGGGTCTACGAGCAGTACTTC.

This chain connects TRBV7-2 to TRBJ1-1; TRBD1 might be the D (6 bases). Trimming left V 1 base short and J 0 bases short, with 12 bases between. The germline gives CDR1 SGHTA, CDR2 FQGNSA. There are 16 residues in the CDR3. In DNA form, the CDR3 reads TGTGCCAGCAGCTTAGGCAGGGGAGGCGTGAACACTGAAGCTTTCTTT. Protein sequence: CASSLGRGGVNTEAFF. Full variable domain (missing parts from reference TRBV7-2 and TRBJ1-1): GAGVSQSPSNKVTEKGKDVELRCDPISGHTALYWYRQSLGQGLEFLIYFQGNSAPDKSGLPSDRFSAERTGGSVSTLTIQRTQQEDSAVYLCASSLGRGGVNTEAFFGQGTRLTVV.